This T cell receptor (beta chain) appears in the sequencing data of a study of beta chain features in type 1 diabetes. Regarding the study as a whole: In all four CD4+ subsets, TCRB CDR3 length was significantly, moderately reduced in type 1 diabetes.

Every bit of the isolated RNA underwent reverse transcription, so sequencing read expressed TCRB transcripts. Data came from immunoSEQ multiplex PCR; TCRdb stores just in-frame clones and leaves some out. The sample shows 810,000 or so clones, roughly a sixth of them seen only once. This clone has more than one count but fewer than ten. Antigen unknown. Each population that was sorted was more than 95% pure. CDR3 length equals 15 residues. Trimming left V 6 bases short and J 4 bases short, with 16 bases between. Germline V gene lookup returns CDR1 MNHNS and CDR2 SASEGT. Input material: naive CD4+ T cells from blood. The receptor was derived from a woman aged 18-29 years in good health. The gene calls are TRBV6-1 and TRBJ2-1; tentative D call: TRBD2 (5 bases). The CDR3: CASRTRGREYNEQFF. The CDR3 DNA follows: TGTGCCAGCAGGACCCGGGGTAGGGAATACAATGAGCAGTTCTTC.